This entry concerns a single TCR beta chain. Its antigen is not identified. The junction departs from germline at one end; a sequencing error may be responsible. Germline values: CDR1 SNHLY, CDR2 FYNNEI. CDR3 length equals 11 residues. This record belongs to a study of T cell responses to AZD1222 COVID-19 vaccine. Broader study findings: The donor group comprised mostly white British people and more females; the analysis possibly underestimated clonal diversity. Reportedly, close to half of spike-specific TCRs are directed against unmutated variant regions. Seropositive AZD1222 recipients at baseline numbered only five or six. Repertoire sampling happened only post peak T cell response.

Sequenced by immunoSEQ multiplex PCR; TCRdb stores in-frame clones only, minus some. Here the sample spans approximately 170,000 clones, around 93% being singletons. The chain recombines TRBV2 with TRBJ2-7; a weak D match, TRBD1 (6 bases). Sequenced here: peripheral blood, sampled on day 0 of AZD1222 vaccination. The source is an adult in good health. The CDR3 bases are TGTGCCAGCAGCGCTCAGGGGCCTGGGGGCTTC. This encodes CASSAQGPGGF.